This section outlines one TCR beta chain sequence together with its context. CDR1 SGHNT and CDR2 YYREEE come from the germline V gene (reference sequence). CDR3 size: 14 residues. The trim removed 4 bases at V and 14 bases at J, leaving 13 bases unmatched. Cohorts were based on clinical histories the participants reported. Participants in the exposed group had met a COVID-19 case in the 2 weeks before joining the study. Sequencing used immunoSEQ multiplex PCR; TCRdb keeps in-frame clones, though not all of them. The sample yields about 220,000 clones, 83% seen once. This specimen comes from a study of blood T cell repertoires in COVID-19.

This clonotype was sampled from a woman between 35 and 50 years old who had been exposed to COVID-19. J is TRBJ2-1 and V is TRBV5-4; TRBD2 agrees at 9 bases. The sample taken for sequencing was PBMCs or T cells enriched from blood (not recorded which). The CDR3 reads CASSPLPIGLAKFF. CDR3 DNA sequence: TGTGCCAGCAGCCCACTCCCCATCGGACTAGCGAAGTTCTTC.